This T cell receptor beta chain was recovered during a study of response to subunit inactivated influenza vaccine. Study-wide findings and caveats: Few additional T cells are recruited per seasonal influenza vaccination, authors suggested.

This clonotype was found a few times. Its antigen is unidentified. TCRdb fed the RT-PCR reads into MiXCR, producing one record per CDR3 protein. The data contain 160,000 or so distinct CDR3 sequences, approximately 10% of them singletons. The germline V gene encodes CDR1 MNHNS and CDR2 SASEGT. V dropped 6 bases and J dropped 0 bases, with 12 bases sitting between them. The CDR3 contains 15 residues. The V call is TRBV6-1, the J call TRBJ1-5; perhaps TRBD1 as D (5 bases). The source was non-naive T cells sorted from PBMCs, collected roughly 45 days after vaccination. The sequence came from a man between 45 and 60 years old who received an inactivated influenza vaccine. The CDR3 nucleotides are TGTGCCAGCAGCGCCGGGACCTATAGCAATCAGCCCCAGCATTTT. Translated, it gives CASSAGTYSNQPQHF.